The 27 T cell receptor beta chains below all came from one sample that was sequenced in a study of cytomegalovirus exposure and HLA in healthy donors. PCR involved 60 Vbeta and 13 Jbeta primers. Clones were read by immunoSEQ multiplex PCR, and TCRdb kept only the in-frame ones, dropping some. The table for this sample gives around 97,000 clones. Sample: PBMCs. These receptors all come from a man aged 40-49 years in good health and CMV-seronegative.

This chain links TRBV28 with TRBJ2-7; 10 nucleotides align to TRBD1. Germline trimming cut 2 bases from V and 4 bases from J; bases unmatched to any gene: 14. Looked up from germline, CDR1 is MDHEN and CDR2 is SYDVKM. There are 18 residues in the CDR3. CDR3 loop: CASSLTGGGRTGGYEQYF. In nucleotides, the CDR3 is TGTGCCAGCAGTTTAACGGGAGGGGGGAGGACAGGGGGTTACGAGCAGTACTTC.

This chain uses TRBV7-2 with TRBJ2-5, with 8 bases aligning to TRBD1. Trimming cost V 5 bases and J 0 bases; bases outside gene matches: 8. Germline lookup yields CDR1 SGHTA and CDR2 FQGNSA. The CDR3 runs 16 residues. The CDR3 loop is CASSEGRQGYQETQYF. In nucleotides, the CDR3 is TGTGCCAGCAGCGAGGGGAGACAGGGGTACCAAGAGACCCAGTACTTC.

The chain employs TRBV14 and TRBJ2-3; D may be TRBD2 (5 bases). Per germline, CDR1 SGHDN and CDR2 FVKESK. V was shortened by 0 bases and J by 1 base, with 14 bases between the two germline ends. The CDR3 is 17 residues long. The CDR3 DNA sequence: TGTGCCAGCAGCCAAGATCCAGAGGGCTACGGCACAGATACGCAGTATTTT. Translating gives CASSQDPEGYGTDTQYF.

CDR3 protein: CATSVGSGNNYGYTF. The CDR3 bases are TGTGCCACCAGCGTAGGGTCCGGGAATAACTATGGCTACACCTTC. This chain links TRBV15 with TRBJ1-2; D gene uncertain. The CDR3 covers 15 residues. The V end was cut by 5 bases, the J end by 1 base, with 14 bases between. The germline gives CDR1 LNHNV, CDR2 YYDKDF (reference sequence).

The chain employs TRBV7-9 and TRBJ2-1; 9 nucleotides match TRBD1. The ends lost 1 base at V and 7 bases at J; junction bases unmatched: 8. Germline CDR1 reads SEHNR; CDR2 reads FQNEAQ (reference sequence). There are 16 residues in the CDR3. CDR3 protein: CASSLVPGQGKNEQFF. The CDR3 DNA reads TGTGCCAGCAGCTTAGTGCCGGGACAGGGAAAGAATGAGCAGTTCTTC.

The chain uses TRBV28 and TRBJ2-7; 10 nucleotides align to TRBD1. CDR1 MDHEN and CDR2 SYDVKM come from the germline V gene. With V trimmed by 1 base and J by 5 bases, 5 bases remained unmatched. The CDR3 extends over 15 amino acids. The CDR3 nucleotides are TGTGCCAGCAGTTTATCCGGGACAGGGGTACACGAGCAGTACTTC. As protein: CASSLSGTGVHEQYF.

About this clone itself: Other nucleotide sequences in the sample specify the same CDR3. V is TRBV4-1 and J is TRBJ1-2; a weak D match, TRBD1 (5 bases). V lost 3 bases and J lost 1, with 6 bases in between. The CDR3 contains 13 residues. In germline, CDR1 is MGHRA, CDR2 YSYEKL. In DNA form, the CDR3 reads TGCGCCAGCAGCCAGCAGGGTAACTATGGCTACACCTTC. Its translation: CASSQQGNYGYTF.

The chain carries TRBV27 and TRBJ2-2; tentative D call: TRBD1 (5 bases). The CDR3 has 14 amino acids. Germline V gives CDR1 MNHEY, CDR2 SMNVEV (reference sequence). Between the trimmed V and J ends, which lost 6 bases and 4 bases, there was a span of 12 bases. CDR3 residues: CASRPRQFTGELFF. DNA of the CDR3: TGTGCCAGCAGACCGAGACAGTTCACCGGGGAGCTGTTTTTT.

The chain joins TRBV28 to TRBJ1-2; 11 positions match TRBD1. Germline V gene sequence: CDR1 MDHEN, CDR2 SYDVKM. Trimming at V came to 7 bases and at J to 5 bases, leaving 9 bases not matched to a gene. This CDR3 has 15 residues. The CDR3 spells CASKRSGTGGYGYTF. DNA for the CDR3: TGTGCCAGCAAACGAAGCGGGACAGGGGGGTATGGCTACACCTTC.

V and J are TRBV30 and TRBJ1-3, with 10 bases matching TRBD1. Germline assignment: CDR1 GTSNPN and CDR2 SVGIG (reference sequence). The V and J ends lost 0 bases and 0 bases, in that order; junction bases with no gene match: 8. The CDR3 contains 18 residues. The CDR3 loop is CAWSVQGQGKSSGNTIYF. In DNA form, the CDR3 reads TGTGCCTGGAGTGTACAGGGACAGGGGAAAAGCTCTGGAAACACCATATATTTT.

V usage is TRBV2 and J usage is TRBJ2-7; the D gene is possibly TRBD1 (6 bases). Germline-derived CDR1 and CDR2 are SNHLY and FYNNEI. The CDR3 has 12 residues. V gave up 11 bases and J gave up 3 bases, with 14 bases separating them. CDR3: CAARQERYEQYF. CDR3 bases: TGTGCCGCTCGACAGGAACGCTACGAGCAGTACTTC.

The chain employs TRBV1 and TRBJ1-4. TRBV1 is flagged as a pseudogene. The length of the CDR3 is 18 residues. The DNA of the CDR3 is TGCACCAGCAGCCAAGATCCCCTTGGCCGACTAACTAATGAAAAACTGTTTTTT. As protein: CTSSQDPLGRLTNEKLFF.

This chain connects TRBV10-2 to TRBJ2-7, with 8 bases aligning to TRBD1. CDR3 length equals 16 residues. The V gene end was trimmed by 1 base and the J gene end by 3 bases; junction bases not matched to a gene: 8. Germline V CDR1 and CDR2: WSHSY, SAAADI. The chain's CDR3 is CASSELRTGKSYEQYF. The CDR3 DNA sequence: TGCGCCAGCAGTGAGTTAAGGACAGGGAAGAGCTACGAGCAGTACTTC.

This chain links TRBV5-4 with TRBJ2-3, with TRBD2 identical over 7 bases. Trimming at V came to 4 bases and at J to 5 bases, leaving 7 bases not matched to a gene. Germline V gene sequence: CDR1 SGHNT, CDR2 YYREEE (reference sequence). The CDR3 extends over 14 amino acids. The CDR3 DNA sequence: TGTGCCAGCAGCCCGGCGGGGGTTGGAGATACGCAGTATTTT. This codes for CASSPAGVGDTQYF.

The chain links TRBV14 to TRBJ2-7, with 10 positions matching TRBD1. CDR3 length: 13 amino acids. Unmatched junction bases numbered 6, after V lost 9 bases and J lost 4 bases. Germline V lookup: CDR1 SGHDN, CDR2 FVKESK. CDR3 sequence: CASHRQGAYEQYF. DNA of the CDR3: TGTGCCAGTCACAGACAGGGGGCATACGAGCAGTACTTC.

The rearrangement links TRBV6-5 to TRBJ2-5; 8 nucleotides agree with TRBD1. The tail of the sequence fits TRBJ2-7 better, so the J call may be wrong. The CDR3 has 14 residues. Germline V gives CDR1 MNHEY, CDR2 SVGAGI. The CDR3 region has the DNA TGTGCCAGCAGTTACCAGGGGGCCCTTTACGAGCAGTACTTC. It is translated as CASSYQGALYEQYF.

V usage is TRBV4-3 and J usage is TRBJ2-3, with 7 bases matching TRBD1. Germline V gene data show CDR1 as LGHNA and CDR2 as YSLEER. The CDR3 runs to 18 residues. After removal of 3 bases from V and 1 base from J, the junction contained 13 bases not matched to a gene. This CDR3 is CASSHDPTGVGGTDTQYF. In nucleotides, the CDR3 is TGCGCCAGCAGCCACGACCCTACAGGGGTCGGTGGCACAGATACGCAGTATTTT.

This chain uses TRBV2 with TRBJ2-1, with 11 positions matching TRBD1. V lost 3 bases, J lost 8 bases, and 3 bases stayed unmatched. This CDR3 region has 14 residues. Germline V gene sequence: CDR1 SNHLY, CDR2 FYNNEI. CDR3 nucleotide sequence: TGTGCCAGCAGTGAGGACAGGGGGCGCGATGAGCAGTTCTTC. It is translated as CASSEDRGRDEQFF. The full variable domain, rest sourced from reference TRBV2 and TRBJ2-1, is EPEVTQTPSHQVTQMGQEVILRCVPISNHLYFYWYRQILGQKVEFLVSFYNNEISEKSEIFDDQFSVERPDGSNFTLKIRSTKLEDSAMYFCASSEDRGRDEQFFGPGTRLTVL.

Turning to this clone: Because the CDR3 is missing its conserved closing phenylalanine or tryptophan, this is likely a read error. In DNA, the CDR3 is TGTGCCAGCAGAGGGACAGGGACCTACGAGCAGTACCTC. This encodes CASRGTGTYEQYL. This sequence joins TRBV6-1 and TRBJ2-7; 9 bases are a match to TRBD1. The junction had 2 bases not matched to a gene; V was cut back by 6 bases and J by 2 bases. This CDR3 is built from 13 residues. Germline V CDR1 and CDR2: MNHNS, SASEGT.

This chain links TRBV4-1 with TRBJ2-7, with D unresolved. V lost 0 bases and J 7 bases, leaving 7 bases between the germline ends. Germline CDR1 and CDR2: MGHRA and YSYEKL. The CDR3 is made up of 12 amino acids. The chain's CDR3 is CASSQDNREQYF. The CDR3 DNA reads as TGCGCCAGCAGCCAAGATAATCGGGAGCAGTACTTC.

The chain recombines TRBV5-4 with TRBJ2-5; 7 nucleotides agree with TRBD2. This CDR3 comprises 14 residues. V lost 2 bases and J lost 2; bases outside the gene matches: 3. Germline V gene sequence: CDR1 SGHNT, CDR2 YYREEE (reference sequence). CDR3 region: CASSFGGGQETQYF. CDR3 nucleotide sequence: TGTGCCAGCAGCTTTGGGGGGGGTCAAGAGACCCAGTACTTC.

V usage is TRBV14 and J usage is TRBJ2-4; D might be TRBD2 (5 bases). Looked up from germline, CDR1 is SGHDN and CDR2 is FVKESK. Trimming removed 1 base from V and 0 bases from J, with 13 bases in between. CDR3 length: 17 amino acids. The CDR3 DNA reads as TGTGCCAGCAGCCAAGGGCGGGCTAGACTAGCCAAAAACATTCAGTACTTC. It specifies CASSQGRARLAKNIQYF. The variable domain in full, completed from reference TRBV14 and TRBJ2-4, reads EAGVTQFPSHSVIEKGQTVTLRCDPISGHDNLYWYRRVMGKEIKFLLHFVKESKQDESGMPNNRFLAERTGGTYSTLKVQPAELEDSGVYFCASSQGRARLAKNIQYFGAGTRLSVL.

The chain uses TRBV18 and TRBJ1-3; TRBD1 matches 8 bases. The V segment lost 6 bases and the J segment 2 bases; nucleotides outside the gene matches: 9. There are 16 residues in the CDR3. The germline V gene has CDR1 KGHSH and CDR2 LQKENI. The CDR3 DNA follows: TGTGCCAGCTCGCCCATCGAACAGGGGGCTGGAAACACCATATATTTT. Protein: CASSPIEQGAGNTIYF.

The V gene is TRBV1, the J gene TRBJ2-7; the D call of TRBD2 is as the table states it, not checked on the DNA. TRBV1 is reported as a pseudogene. The CDR3 runs to 15 residues. The CDR3 here is CTSSHQTSGRDEQYF. The CDR3 DNA reads as TGCACCAGCAGCCACCAGACTAGCGGGAGAGACGAGCAGTACTTC.

This chain uses TRBV18 with TRBJ2-3; 8 bases map to TRBD1. The junction had 5 bases not matched to a gene; V was cut back by 3 bases and J by 3 bases. Germline assignment: CDR1 KGHSH and CDR2 LQKENI. CDR3 length: 15 amino acids. Written as DNA, the CDR3 is TGTGCCAGCTCACCCCTGACAGGGGCTACAGATACGCAGTATTTT. Translating gives CASSPLTGATDTQYF.

J is TRBJ2-3 and V is TRBV5-5, with 7 bases lining up with TRBD1. CDR3 length: 15 residues. Germline V gene data show CDR1 as SGHKS and CDR2 as YYEKEE (reference sequence). V shed 4 bases and J 3 bases; nucleotides not matched to a gene: 8. The CDR3 sequence: CASSRRQGGTDTQYF. CDR3 in DNA: TGTGCCAGCAGCCGCCGACAGGGCGGTACAGATACGCAGTATTTT.

J is TRBJ2-1 and V is TRBV6-5; D unclear. Germline-derived CDR1 and CDR2 are MNHEY and SVGAGI. Trimming removed 1 base at V and 5 bases at J, with 6 bases between. The CDR3 spans 13 residues. The DNA for the CDR3 is TGTGCCAGCAGTTACTTTATCCACAATGAGCAGTTCTTC. Amino acid sequence: CASSYFIHNEQFF.